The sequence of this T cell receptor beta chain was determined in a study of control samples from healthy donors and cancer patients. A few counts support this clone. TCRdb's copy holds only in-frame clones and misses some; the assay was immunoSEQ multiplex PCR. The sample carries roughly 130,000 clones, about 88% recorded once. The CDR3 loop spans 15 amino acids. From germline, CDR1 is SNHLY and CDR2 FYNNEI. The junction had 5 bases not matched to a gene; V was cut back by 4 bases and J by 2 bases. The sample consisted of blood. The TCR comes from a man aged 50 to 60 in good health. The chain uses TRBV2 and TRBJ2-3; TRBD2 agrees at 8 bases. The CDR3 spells CASSVKRGSTDTQYF. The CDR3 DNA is TGTGCCAGCAGTGTCAAGCGGGGGTCCACAGATACGCAGTATTTT.